The 10 T cell receptor beta chains in this list originate from one sample, sequenced in a study of cytomegalovirus exposure and HLA in healthy donors. It was with 60 Vbeta and 13 Jbeta primers that the PCR ran. TCRdb keeps only in-frame clones here, not all; method: immunoSEQ multiplex PCR. Of 100,000 to 120,000 clones listed, about 90% are singletons. The sample comprised PBMCs. These receptor sequences come from a man aged 40-50 years in good health and CMV-seronegative.

The CDR3 region is CASSADGGSTEAFF. Here the CDR3 DNA reads TGTGCCAGCAGCGCCGACGGGGGGAGCACTGAAGCTTTCTTT. V is TRBV9 and J is TRBJ1-1; maybe TRBD1 (5 bases). The CDR3 has 14 residues. V was shortened by 3 bases and J by 4 bases, with 13 bases between the two germline ends. CDR1 and CDR2 from the germline V gene are SGDLS and YYNGEE.

The V call is TRBV27, the J call TRBJ2-1; D remains unclear. The CDR3 is 14 residues long. The V end lost 2 bases, the J end lost 7 bases, and 12 bases lay between the germline ends. Germline V lookup: CDR1 MNHEY, CDR2 SMNVEV (reference sequence). The CDR3 nucleotides read TGTGCCAGCAGTTTAATGCGGAAGGAGAATGAGCAGTTCTTC. This translates into CASSLMRKENEQFF.

The chain uses TRBV25-1 and TRBJ1-6; 7 bases agree with TRBD1. Germline CDR1 is MGHDK and CDR2 is SYGVNS. The CDR3 loop spans 15 amino acids. The ends lost 8 bases at V and 7 bases at J; junction bases unmatched: 11. The CDR3 bases are TGTGCCAGCTCCCCCCGACAGGGAAACAATTCACCCCTCCACTTT. Translation: CASSPRQGNNSPLHF.

The chain combines TRBV6-1 with TRBJ2-6; possibly TRBD2 for D (6 bases). V was cut by 4 bases and J by 2 bases, with 15 bases left in between. The CDR3 runs 17 residues. Germline V gives CDR1 MNHNS, CDR2 SASEGT. The CDR3 DNA sequence: TGTGCCAGCAGTGCCTTTTCAGGAGGGCCTGGGGCCAACGTCCTGACTTTC. As protein: CASSAFSGGPGANVLTF.

The chain recombines TRBV6-5 with TRBJ2-7; tentatively, D is TRBD2 (5 bases). The ends were cut back, 7 bases at V and 3 bases at J, with 7 bases in the middle. Germline-derived CDR1 and CDR2 are MNHEY and SVGAGI. The CDR3 totals 11 residues. The CDR3 DNA is TGTGCCAGCACTAGCCTCTACGAGCAGTACTTC. This sequence encodes CASTSLYEQYF.

This rearrangement joins TRBV5-1 to TRBJ2-1, with a tentative D call TRBD1 (5 bases). The length of the CDR3 is 15 residues. The germline V gene has CDR1 SGHRS and CDR2 YFSETQ. V lost 0 bases, J lost 2 bases, and 9 bases lay in between. This CDR3 reads CASSLEGYPYNEQFF. The CDR3 bases are TGCGCCAGCAGCTTGGAGGGGTATCCCTACAATGAGCAGTTCTTC.

The rearrangement links TRBV5-8 to TRBJ1-6; 7 bases agree with TRBD1. Germline V gene data show CDR1 as SGHTS and CDR2 as YDEGEE. The CDR3 is 14 amino acids. Losses at the gene ends were 2 bases for V and 7 bases for J; bases not matched to a gene: 3. The CDR3 region has the DNA TGTGCCAGCAGCTTATACAGGGGAAATTCACCCCTCCACTTT. The encoded protein is CASSLYRGNSPLHF.

The DNA of the CDR3 is TGTGCCAGCAGCGTAGAGCTGAACACTGAAGCTTTCTTT. Residues: CASSVELNTEAFF. The chain employs TRBV9 and TRBJ1-1; D ambiguous. Germline loops: CDR1 SGDLS, CDR2 YYNGEE. The CDR3 spans 13 residues. Trimming removed 0 bases from V and 0 bases from J, with 3 bases in between.

This chain links TRBV5-3 with TRBJ2-3, with D maybe TRBD2 (6 bases). TRBV5-3 is marked as an open reading frame, function uncertain. The V gene lost 0 bases and the J gene lost 1 base, with 18 bases spanning the gap. The length of the CDR3 is 18 residues. The CDR3 loop reads CARSLAFRERARTDTQYF. CDR3 DNA: TGTGCCAGAAGCTTGGCCTTTCGAGAGCGGGCCCGCACAGATACGCAGTATTTT.

This clone occurred a few times. The chain employs TRBV28 and TRBJ1-2; no definite D call. The CDR3 length is 11 residues. Germline V gene lookup returns CDR1 MDHEN and CDR2 SYDVKM. Trimming took off 4 bases at V and 7 bases at J, with 7 bases between the two ends. The CDR3 DNA follows: TGTGCCAGCAGTTCCGGACTTGGCTACACCTTC. This encodes CASSSGLGYTF.